This T cell receptor beta chain appears in the sequencing data of a study of siplizumab effects on memory and regulatory T cells. Assays captured 75,000 to 100,000 TCR templates per sample. Libraries were prepared by immunoSEQ multiplex PCR; TCRdb keeps only in-frame clonotypes and omits some of them. Of about 72,000 clones listed, about 90% are singletons. The CDR3 extends over 14 amino acids. The germline CDR1 and CDR2 sequences are MNHNS and SASEGT. V was clipped by 6 bases and J by 4 bases, with 13 bases between them. General observations from the study: The drug siplizumab significantly decreased the alloreactive sequences that could be traced to unstimulated CD4+ memory cells. The Treg-derived share of mappable alloreactive CD4+ clones averaged roughly 70% with siplizumab and approximately 28% in controls.

A remark on this clone: Antigen unknown.

V gene TRBV6-1 combines with J gene TRBJ2-1, with D tentatively TRBD1 or TRBD2 (5 bases each). This TCR derives from a human donor in good health. The sequenced material came from CD8+ T cells sorted from blood. The CDR3 region is CASRPGRDYNEQFF. DNA of the CDR3: TGTGCCAGCAGGCCGGGACGGGATTACAATGAGCAGTTCTTC.